The entry below gives a single TCR beta chain sequence along with its context. Clinical history as reported by participants underpinned cohort assignment. This entry is derived from a study of blood T cell repertoires in COVID-19. Overall study context: The analysed material was cDNA or gDNA that came from T cells, B-cell-depleted T cells, or PBMCs.

Germline CDR1 SGHRS, CDR2 YFSETQ. V was trimmed by 5 bases and J by 6 bases, leaving 15 bases between them. This CDR3 comprises 14 residues. Libraries were prepared by immunoSEQ multiplex PCR; TCRdb keeps only in-frame clonotypes and omits some of them. Here the sample spans a few hundred thousand clones, about 80% being singletons. Material for sequencing was PBMCs or T cells enriched from blood (not recorded which). The chain has TRBV5-1 and TRBJ1-3; D possibly corresponds to TRBD1 (6 bases). This clonotype was obtained from a man aged 50-60 years who had recovered from COVID-19. CDR3 residues: CASSSAGGQNTIYF. For the CDR3, the DNA is TGCGCCAGCAGTAGTGCCGGGGGGCAAAACACCATATATTTT.